This passage covers 26 T cell receptor beta chains from one sample sequenced in a study of OX40 agonist ivuxolimab in advanced cancers. Using immunoSEQ multiplex PCR, the repertoire was profiled, and TCRdb retains in-frame clones only, with some absent. The table shows about 70,000 clones, with around 86% occurring only once. The source was CD4+ or CD8+ T cells sorted from blood, collected in a trial of the OX40 agonist ivuxolimab. These receptors were obtained from an adult with an advanced solid tumor such as melanoma, head and neck, liver or kidney cancer.

This sequence joins TRBV29-1 and TRBJ2-3, with 8 bases that match TRBD1. The V and J ends lost 4 bases and 11 bases, in that order; junction bases with no gene match: 2. CDR1 and CDR2 (germline): SQVTM, ANQGSEA. There are 10 residues in the CDR3. CDR3 residues: CSVGGQGQYF. The CDR3, as DNA: TGCAGCGTTGGAGGACAGGGGCAGTATTTT.

As DNA, the CDR3 is TGTGCCAGTAGTTCGGAGACAGGGGGCGGTAATCAGCCCCAGCATTTT. The encoded protein is CASSSETGGGNQPQHF. The V call is TRBV19, the J call TRBJ1-5, with TRBD1 matching over 10 bases. The CDR3 has 16 amino acids. V lost 5 bases and J lost 4; bases outside the gene matches: 8. Germline-derived CDR1 and CDR2 are LNHDA and SQIVND (reference sequence).

The genes are TRBV6-5 and TRBJ1-5; D might be TRBD1 (6 bases). The CDR3 contains 13 residues. V was pared by 6 bases and J by 5 bases, with 11 bases between. The V gene's germline CDR1 is MNHEY and CDR2 SVGAGI. The CDR3: CASSGGPYQPQHF. In DNA form, the CDR3 reads TGTGCCAGCAGCGGGGGGCCCTATCAGCCCCAGCATTTT.

The V call is TRBV21-1, the J call TRBJ2-3; the table's D call of TRBD2 was not tested on the DNA. TRBV21-1 is designated a pseudogene. The CDR3 contains 15 residues. The DNA of the CDR3 is TGTGCCAGCAGCAAAGCAGGCGGTTGCACAGATACGCAGTATTTT. It encodes CASSKAGGCTDTQYF.

The J gene is TRBJ1-5, the V gene TRBV21-1. TRBV21-1 is described as a pseudogene. The CDR3 consists of 12 residues. CDR3 nucleotides: TGTGCCAGCAGCAAAAAACGCCAGCCCCAGCATTTT. Translation: CASSKKRQPQHF.

This clone was picked up one time. V gene TRBV5-4 combines with J gene TRBJ1-5; 9 bases are a match to TRBD1. Germline CDR1 reads SGHNT; CDR2 reads YYREEE (reference sequence). The J segment lost 8 bases and the V segment lost 2 bases, leaving 2 bases of the junction unmatched. The CDR3 runs 13 residues. The DNA for the CDR3 is TGTGCCAGCAGCTTACAGGGGGCTGAGCCCCAGCATTTT. It encodes CASSLQGAEPQHF.

The chain couples TRBV2 to TRBJ2-7; either TRBD1 or TRBD2 may supply D (5 bases each). The germline V gene encodes CDR1 SNHLY and CDR2 FYNNEI. The ends were cut back, 3 bases at V and 3 bases at J, with 15 bases in the middle. The CDR3 has 15 amino acids. Here the CDR3 DNA reads TGTGCCAGCAGTGACCTCCTTCCTGGGGGCTACGAGCAGTACTTC. Protein: CASSDLLPGGYEQYF.

This clone was recorded many times. Other DNA variants within this sample encode the same CDR3. The rearrangement links TRBV20-1 to TRBJ1-1; the D is unclear. CDR1 is DFQATT, CDR2 SNEGSKA, per germline (reference sequence). The CDR3 is 11 residues long. Between the trimmed V and J ends, which lost 6 bases and 5 bases, there was a span of 10 bases. CDR3 nucleotides: TGCAGTGCCACGGGTAAGACTGAAGCTTTCTTT. This translates into CSATGKTEAFF.

Written as DNA, the CDR3 is TGTGCCTGGGGCGGGGGTCCCTACGAGCAGTACTTC. Protein: CAWGGGPYEQYF. The rearrangement joins TRBV30 to TRBJ2-7, with 7 bases fitting TRBD2. Trimming cost V 5 bases and J 2 bases; bases outside gene matches: 3. CDR1 and CDR2 from the germline V gene are GTSNPN and SVGIG (reference sequence). There are 12 residues in the CDR3.

The sample holds one count of this clone. This chain uses TRBV19 with TRBJ1-1, with 7 bases that match TRBD1. Germline V gene sequence: CDR1 LNHDA, CDR2 SQIVND (reference sequence). This CDR3 has 13 amino acids. Trimming cost V 4 bases and J 6 bases; bases outside gene matches: 5. The CDR3 bases are TGTGCCAGTAGTACTAACACAGGGGCTGAAGCTTTCTTT. Translating gives CASSTNTGAEAFF.

CDR3 in DNA: TGCAGCGCAGTCGACTCCCGAAGGTCGAACACCGGGGAGCTGTTTTTT. This sequence encodes CSAVDSRRSNTGELFF. The rearrangement uses TRBV29-1 and TRBJ2-2; no clear D gene. The CDR3 sequence is 16 residues long. V shed 7 bases and J shed 0 bases, with 18 bases lying between them. The germline CDR1 and CDR2 sequences are SQVTM and ANQGSEA.

The chain couples TRBV25-1 to TRBJ2-7, with 7 positions matching TRBD1. This CDR3 region has 15 residues. Losses at the gene ends were 6 bases for V and 0 bases for J; bases not matched to a gene: 8. Germline V gives CDR1 MGHDK, CDR2 SYGVNS. The CDR3 sequence is CASSEPGTASYEQYF. The CDR3 DNA sequence: TGTGCCAGCAGCGAACCGGGGACAGCCTCCTACGAGCAGTACTTC.

The chain employs TRBV5-5 and TRBJ2-6; no firm D call. This CDR3 comprises 15 residues. V dropped 1 base and J dropped 1 base, with 6 bases sitting between them. The V gene's germline CDR1 is SGHKS and CDR2 YYEKEE (reference sequence). CDR3 amino acids: CASSLRASGANVLTF. As DNA, the CDR3 is TGTGCCAGCAGCTTGAGGGCTTCTGGGGCCAACGTCCTGACTTTC.

The table lists this clone with a few counts. The CDR3 is CASSLDWVDGYTF. DNA of the CDR3: TGTGCCAGCAGCTTAGACTGGGTCGATGGCTACACCTTC. The genes are TRBV11-2 and TRBJ1-2; no clear D gene. CDR3 size: 13 residues. Trimming took off 0 bases at V and 6 bases at J, with 8 bases between the two ends. Germline lookup yields CDR1 SGHAT and CDR2 FQNNGV.

The V call is TRBV7-3, the J call TRBJ2-2; D might be TRBD2 (6 bases). V was shortened by 4 bases and J by 6 bases, with 9 bases between the two germline ends. This CDR3 spans 13 amino acids. Germline V CDR1 and CDR2: SGHTA, FQGTGA. The CDR3 sequence: CASSSGLPGELFF. CDR3 DNA: TGTGCCAGCAGCTCGGGACTCCCCGGGGAGCTGTTTTTT.

The CDR3 region has the DNA TGTGCCAGCCCAAAGAGGGCCTACGAGCAGTACTTC. Residues: CASPKRAYEQYF. The chain couples TRBV21-1 to TRBJ2-7; the table's D call, TRBD2, was not checked against the DNA. TRBV21-1 is deemed a pseudogene. This CDR3 is 12 amino acids long.

This clone is a singleton in its sample. The J gene is TRBJ1-2, the V gene TRBV6-6; 7 nucleotides agree with TRBD1. Germline CDR1 is MNHNY and CDR2 is SVGAGI (reference sequence). J was trimmed by 5 bases and V by 6 bases; bases with no gene match: 9. The CDR3 sequence is 14 residues long. For the CDR3, the DNA is TGTGCCAGCAGACCCACACAGGGGTATTATGGCTACACCTTC. Its protein is CASRPTQGYYGYTF.

The chain couples TRBV7-2 to TRBJ1-2; perhaps TRBD1 as D (5 bases). The ends were cut back, 1 base at V and 1 base at J, with 10 bases in the middle. There are 15 residues in the CDR3. Germline assignment: CDR1 SGHTA and CDR2 FQGNSA. DNA for the CDR3: TGTGCCAGCAGCTTAGATGGAGGGGTTAACTATGGCTACACCTTC. Translation: CASSLDGGVNYGYTF.

With respect to this clone: The germline gene is not matched at one end of the junction; a read error may be the cause. The rearrangement joins TRBV6-1 to TRBJ2-1, with D maybe TRBD2 (5 bases). This CDR3 is 17 amino acids long. Germline assignment: CDR1 MNHNS and CDR2 SASEGT. In DNA form, the CDR3 reads TGTGCCAGCAGTCAAGCCCGCCTTAGCGCGGAATACAATGAGCAGTTCTTC. Its protein product is CASSQARLSAEYNEQFF.

The rearrangement uses TRBV11-2 and TRBJ2-1; no reliable D call. The CDR3 contains 17 residues. V was shortened by 0 bases and J by 2 bases, with 14 bases between the two germline ends. Germline V gene data show CDR1 as SGHAT and CDR2 as FQNNGV. The CDR3 spells CASSLDRGSFTYNEQFF. In DNA form, the CDR3 reads TGTGCCAGCAGCTTAGATCGAGGTAGTTTTACCTACAATGAGCAGTTCTTC.

The sample holds a few counts of this clone. V usage is TRBV10-3 and J usage is TRBJ1-2; no clear D gene. This CDR3 spans 14 amino acids. Trimming took 6 bases from V and 3 from J, leaving 14 bases between them. Germline assignment: CDR1 ENHRY and CDR2 SYGVKD. The CDR3, as DNA: TGTGCCATCAGGGAGCTTGGAGGGTACTATGGCTACACCTTC. This encodes CAIRELGGYYGYTF.

This clone has more than one count but fewer than ten. This CDR3 is also generated by other DNA sequences in the sample. The chain has TRBV30 and TRBJ2-3; 7 bases are a match to TRBD2. Germline assignment: CDR1 GTSNPN and CDR2 SVGIG (reference sequence). CDR3 length equals 13 residues. The V and J ends lost 5 bases and 8 bases, in that order; junction bases with no gene match: 10. Here the CDR3 DNA reads TGTGCCTGGGGAGCGGGGTCACGGAGTACGCAGTATTTT. Protein sequence: CAWGAGSRSTQYF.

The gene calls are TRBV27 and TRBJ1-5, with D possibly TRBD1 on 6 matching bases. The V end lost 5 bases, the J end lost 10 bases, and 15 bases lay between the germline ends. CDR1 is MNHEY and CDR2 is SMNVEV in the germline V gene (reference sequence). This CDR3 contains 13 residues. The CDR3 DNA reads as TGTGCCAGCAGTCAGACACAGGGAGGACCCCAGCATTTT. This translates into CASSQTQGGPQHF.

The chain combines TRBV2 with TRBJ2-3; D call uncertain. The germline V gene encodes CDR1 SNHLY and CDR2 FYNNEI. CDR3 length equals 11 residues. Trimming cost V 5 bases and J 2 bases, with 2 bases left between them. The CDR3 sequence: CASSYTDTQYF. DNA for the CDR3: TGTGCCAGCAGTTACACAGATACGCAGTATTTT.

The chain carries TRBV18 and TRBJ2-7; TRBD1 or TRBD2 may be the D gene (5 bases each). Germline V lookup: CDR1 KGHSH, CDR2 LQKENI. The CDR3 totals 13 residues. The V end was cut by 6 bases, the J end by 4 bases, with 13 bases between. The CDR3 DNA follows: TGTGCCAGCTCGGGGGATGAGGGTTACGAGCAGTACTTC. Translation: CASSGDEGYEQYF.

This clone appeared a few times. The chain recombines TRBV19 with TRBJ2-3; a possible D gene is TRBD2 (6 bases). This CDR3 has 14 residues. Per germline, CDR1 LNHDA and CDR2 SQIVND (reference sequence). V was shortened by 7 bases and J by 0 bases, with 11 bases between the two germline ends. The CDR3 sequence: CASTPGASTDTQYF. CDR3 sequence (DNA): TGTGCCAGTACCCCGGGAGCGAGCACAGATACGCAGTATTTT.